The clone carrying this T cell receptor beta chain appeared a few times. Its antigen is currently unknown. Repertoires were generated with immunoSEQ multiplex PCR, while TCRdb's copy carries only in-frame clones and drops some. The profile shows around 400,000 clones, approximately 92% of them singletons. Treatment of the sample: some 20 received Ad26.COV2.S at low or high dose, single or two shots; 5 received placebo; per-sample allocation not given. On day 63 after the first injection, vaccine and placebo recipients gave samples. Recruitment in Boston yielded a donor of adult age, 18-55 years. This entry comes from a study of Ad26.COV2.S vaccination and SARS-CoV-2 variants. Per the germline V gene, CDR1 is SGHTA and CDR2 is FQGNSA. Germline trimming cut 1 base from V and 7 bases from J; bases unmatched to any gene: 16. The CDR3 extends over 17 amino acids. General observations from the study: While placebo recipients had lower spike-specific TCR breadth, vaccine recipients had more. Researchers reported similar non-spike TCR breadth in vaccine and placebo recipients. Possibly, TCR breadth and depth analyses underestimated total T cell responses.

The sample here was peripheral blood, taken in a trial of Ad26.COV2.S vaccine versus placebo. This TCR was sampled from a person between 18 and 60 years old who received the Ad26.COV2.S COVID-19 vaccine or a placebo. The rearrangement links TRBV7-2 to TRBJ2-7; 7 positions match TRBD2. The CDR3 spells CASSLGGPGLTKEEQYF. The CDR3 DNA is TGTGCCAGCAGCTTAGGGGGCCCGGGACTAACCAAGGAAGAGCAGTACTTC.